Presented here are 9 T cell receptor beta chains from one specimen sequenced in a study of neurological immune-mediated disorders. TCRdb used MiXCR to reprocess the 5' RACE reads, holding one entry per CDR3 protein. The sample has 52,000 or so distinct CDR3 sequences; more than 3% are singletons. What was sequenced was CD4+ T cells from blood. All receptors come from a woman in her thirties or forties with multiple sclerosis.

This clonotype was recorded at least ten times. The rearrangement links TRBV5-1 to TRBJ2-3, with TRBD1 matching over 9 bases. The CDR3 totals 15 residues. Germline CDR1 is SGHRS and CDR2 is YFSETQ. Trimming removed 3 bases from V and 3 bases from J; junction bases left unmatched: 5. The CDR3 spells CASSSGTGTTDTQYF. The CDR3 DNA sequence: TGCGCCAGCAGCTCCGGGACAGGGACAACAGATACGCAGTATTTT.

The CDR3 region is CASSLLPPGRSDSPLHF. The CDR3 DNA is TGTGCCAGCAGCTTACTTCCGCCCGGACGCAGTGATTCACCCCTCCACTTT. This chain joins TRBV7-6 and TRBJ1-6; unclear D gene. V was trimmed by 2 bases and J by 8 bases, leaving 19 bases between them. The germline CDR1 and CDR2 sequences are SGHVS and FNYEAQ. The CDR3 spans 17 residues.

This clonotype came up a few times. The chain combines TRBV12-3 or TRBV12-4 with TRBJ1-2; D remains unclear. The CDR3 totals 15 residues. V gave up 0 bases and J gave up 8 bases, with 16 bases separating them. CDR3 nucleotides: TGTGCCAGCAGTTTAGCGGATCCCGACACCGGCGGCTACACCTTC. Amino acids: CASSLADPDTGGYTF.

This clonotype was observed many times. The chain recombines TRBV4-1 with TRBJ1-4, with a possible D match to TRBD1 (5 bases). Looked up from germline, CDR1 is MGHRA and CDR2 is YSYEKL. This CDR3 contains 15 residues. Trimming cost V 0 bases and J 11 bases, with 16 bases left between them. The CDR3 DNA sequence: TGCGCCAGCAGCCAAGAAGGCCAGGGATTCTCCAAACTGTTTTTT. Protein product: CASSQEGQGFSKLFF.

This clonotype has at least ten counts. CDR3: CSAIADSGANVLTF. For the CDR3, the DNA is TGCAGTGCTATAGCCGATTCTGGGGCCAACGTCCTGACTTTC. The rearrangement uses TRBV20-1 and TRBJ2-6; D is unresolved. This CDR3 comprises 14 residues. Germline assignment: CDR1 DFQATT and CDR2 SNEGSKA (reference sequence). Trimming removed 4 bases from V and 1 base from J, with 8 bases in between.

This clonotype appeared many times. The chain joins TRBV11-2 to TRBJ1-2, with D perhaps matching TRBD1 (6 bases). Germline CDR1 and CDR2: SGHAT and FQNNGV. This CDR3 has 16 amino acids. Between the trimmed V and J ends, which lost 5 bases and 8 bases, there was a span of 24 bases. DNA of the CDR3: TGTGCCAGCAGCCGGAACTTCAGGGGAGAATCTGGAGGCTACACCTTC. Amino acid sequence: CASSRNFRGESGGYTF.

Ten or more counts support this clonotype. This chain links TRBV6-1 with TRBJ2-6, with D unresolved. CDR1 and CDR2 (germline): MNHNS, SASEGT. CDR3 length: 19 amino acids. V was pared by 5 bases and J by 0 bases, with 20 bases between. CDR3 in amino acids: CASSPRHLGRGSGANVLTF. In nucleotides, the CDR3 is TGTGCCAGCAGTCCCCGTCACTTGGGCAGAGGCTCTGGGGCCAACGTCCTGACTTTC.

Many counts were recorded for this clonotype. The genes are TRBV18 and TRBJ2-2, with no clear D. Per the germline V gene, CDR1 is KGHSH and CDR2 is LQKENI. Trimming cost V 0 bases and J 6 bases, with 11 bases left between them. This CDR3 spans 15 amino acids. This chain's CDR3 is CASSPPLTGSGELFF. The CDR3 nucleotides are TGTGCCAGCTCACCACCGTTAACCGGTTCCGGGGAGCTGTTTTTT.

This clonotype appeared many times. The chain links TRBV7-2 to TRBJ2-7; unclear D gene. Trimming took 1 base from V and 0 from J, leaving 7 bases between them. The germline V gene has CDR1 SGHTA and CDR2 FQGNSA. This CDR3 has 14 amino acids. The CDR3 loop is CASSLVINSYEQYF. The CDR3 nucleotides read TGTGCCAGCAGCTTAGTGATAAACTCCTACGAGCAGTACTTC.